The source of this T cell receptor (beta chain) is a study of tumor and adjacent non-tumor tissue in lung cancer. No cell sorting was done before RNA was extracted from the tissue. The CDR3 has 15 amino acids. Per the germline V gene, CDR1 is MNHEY and CDR2 is SVGEGT. Three rounds of nested PCR, following a modified ARM-PCR protocol, produced the TCRbeta library. TCRdb analysed the multiplex PCR reads with MiXCR anew, one entry per CDR3 protein. The sample shows about 200,000 distinct CDR3 sequences, 71% of them seen only once. As concerns this clonotype: A much larger clone sits a single nucleotide away, making a read error possible.

The receptor was isolated from a man aged 55 to 70 with non-small cell lung cancer. This rearrangement joins TRBV6-2 or TRBV6-3 to TRBJ2-1; no firm D call. The sample taken for sequencing was lung tumor tissue. CDR3 nucleotide sequence: TGTGCCAGCAGTTACTCGGGGAAATCCTACAATGAGCAGTTGTTC. It yields the protein CASSYSGKSYNEQLF.